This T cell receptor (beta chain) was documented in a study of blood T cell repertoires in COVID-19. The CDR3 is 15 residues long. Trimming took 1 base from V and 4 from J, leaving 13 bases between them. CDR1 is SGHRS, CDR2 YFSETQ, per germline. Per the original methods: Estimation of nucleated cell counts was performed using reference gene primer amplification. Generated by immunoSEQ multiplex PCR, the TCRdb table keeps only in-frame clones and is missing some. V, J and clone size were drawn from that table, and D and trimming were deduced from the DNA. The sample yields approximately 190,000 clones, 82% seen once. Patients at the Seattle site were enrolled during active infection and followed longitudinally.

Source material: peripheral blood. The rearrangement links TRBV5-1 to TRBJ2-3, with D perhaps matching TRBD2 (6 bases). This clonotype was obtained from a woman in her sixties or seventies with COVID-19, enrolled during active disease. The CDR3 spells CASSLRGLLADTQYF. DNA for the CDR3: TGCGCCAGCAGCTTGCGGGGACTTTTAGCAGATACGCAGTATTTT.